These T cell receptor beta chains were read from a single sample in a study of blood T cell repertoires in COVID-19. Using immunoSEQ multiplex PCR, the repertoire was profiled, and TCRdb retains in-frame clones only, with some absent. The table includes approximately 200,000 clones, roughly four fifths detected once. Sequencing input: PBMCs or T cells enriched from blood (not recorded which). The receptors derive from a man in his forties or fifties who had recovered from COVID-19. The CDR3 runs from the conserved cysteine through the conserved F or W. A D gene is named only where the DNA matches it firmly. Rows may omit the clone size; those that give it use once, few, many or a size class.

>.|TRBJ2-1|.|TRBV4-1
TGCGCCAGCAGCCAAGATCTTAGGACGGGGAGCTCCTACAATGAGCAGTTCTTC
CASSQDLRTGSSYNEQFF
>.|TRBJ1-1|.|TRBV7-6
TGTGCCAGCAGCTTATTCCTAGGCCCTAACACTGAAGCTTTCTTT
CASSLFLGPNTEAFF
>.|TRBJ1-1|.|TRBV28
TGTGCCAGCAGTGGCGACAGGCTCGAGAACACTGAAGCTTTCTTT
CASSGDRLENTEAFF
>TRBD1|TRBJ2-7|once|TRBV28
TGTGCCAGCAGTCCCGGACAGGTGAGCTCCTACGAGCAGTACTTC
CASSPGQVSSYEQYF
>.|TRBJ2-1|.|TRBV19
TGTGCCAGTAAAGGTGGACTCTCCTACAATGAGCAGTTCTTC
CASKGGLSYNEQFF
>.|TRBJ1-5|.|TRBV10-3
TGTGCCATCAGTGAGGACACGACATATCAGCCCCAGCATTTT
CAISEDTTYQPQHF
>TRBD1|TRBJ1-2|.|TRBV7-6
TGTGCCAGCAGCGACAGGGTCTATGGCTACACCTTC
CASSDRVYGYTF
>TRBD1|TRBJ2-5|.|TRBV9
TGTGCCAGCAGCGCCCGTGGGGACAGGGGAGGAGAGACCCAGTACTTC
CASSARGDRGGETQYF
>TRBD2|TRBJ2-5|.|TRBV7-7
TGTGCTAGCAGCTTTAGCGGGGAGGAGACCCAGTACTTC
CASSFSGEETQYF
>TRBD1|TRBJ1-2|few|TRBV5-1
TGCGCCAGCAGCCTCAAATCGGGCCGGGACAGTGGCTACACCTTC
CASSLKSGRDSGYTF
>.|TRBJ2-1|.|TRBV20-1
TGCAGTGCTAGTGGCCCCCAGGGGATGGATGAGCAGTTCTTC
CSASGPQGMDEQFF
>TRBD2|TRBJ2-5|.|TRBV5-4
TGTGCCAGCAGCTCTCCGAGCGCGCGGGGGGGACAAGAGACCCAGTACTTC
CASSSPSARGGQETQYF
>TRBD1|TRBJ2-7|.|TRBV7-2
TGTGCCAGCAGCTTACGGGACAGGGCCTACGAGCAGTACTTC
CASSLRDRAYEQYF
>TRBD1|TRBJ2-7|.|TRBV19
TGTGCCAGTAGTATAGGGGACAGCTCCTACGAGCAGTACTTC
CASSIGDSSYEQYF
>.|TRBJ2-5|.|TRBV7-9
TGTGCCAGCAGCTATCTGGGAAGGGGAAAGACCCAGTACTTC
CASSYLGRGKTQYF
>.|TRBJ1-1|.|TRBV13
TGTGCCAGCAGCCCGGCGGACAGATTGAACACTGAAGCTTTCTTT
CASSPADRLNTEAFF
>.|TRBJ1-1|.|TRBV30
TGTGCCTGGAGCGAACCGACAGGATGGAACACTGAAGCTTTCTTT
CAWSEPTGWNTEAFF
>TRBD1|TRBJ1-2|.|TRBV4-2
TGTGCCAGCAGCCAGGGACAGGGGCGATTTGGCTACACCTTC
CASSQGQGRFGYTF
>TRBD1|TRBJ1-2|few|TRBV18
TGTGCCAGCTCACCACGGGACAGCAATAACTATGGCTACACCTTC
CASSPRDSNNYGYTF
>.|TRBJ1-2|.|TRBV29-1
TGCAGCGCCTACAGGGACGGATACTATGGCTACACCTTC
CSAYRDGYYGYTF
>.|TRBJ2-5|.|TRBV5-1
TGCGCCAGCAGCCCGGGATCTAAGGGGACCCAGTACTTC
CASSPGSKGTQYF
>TRBD1|TRBJ2-1|.|TRBV4-1
TGCGCCAGCAGCCTGGGACAGGGGGTCTCCTACAATGAGCAGTTCTTC
CASSLGQGVSYNEQFF
>.|TRBJ2-3|.|TRBV30
TGTGCCTTGGAAGGGGGGGGATCGATCATAGATACGCAGTATTTT
CALEGGGSIIDTQYF
>TRBD1|TRBJ1-6|.|TRBV27
TGTGCCAGCAGTTTATATCGGACAGGGGATAATTCACCCCTCCACTTT
CASSLYRTGDNSPLHF
>.|TRBJ2-1|.|TRBV9
TGTGCCAGCAGCGTAGATCGGCAGGTACCCTACAATGAGCAGTTCTTC
CASSVDRQVPYNEQFF
>TRBD2|TRBJ2-5|.|TRBV6-2/TRBV6-3
TGTGCCAGCAGTGGGGGGGATGCAGAGACCCAGTACTTC
CASSGGDAETQYF
>TRBD2|TRBJ2-3|few|TRBV29-1
TGCAGCGTTGCCGGACTAGCGGGGGCCGATACGCAGTATTTT
CSVAGLAGADTQYF
>.|TRBJ2-3|.|TRBV10-3
TGTGCCATCAGTGAGTCGGGGGGAATCGTAACAGATACGCAGTATTTT
CAISESGGIVTDTQYF
>.|TRBJ2-3|once|TRBV4-1
TGCGCCAGCAGCCAAGATCGGCCCGGACTACTTAGCACAGATACGCAGTATTTT
CASSQDRPGLLSTDTQYF
>TRBD2|TRBJ2-3|.|TRBV7-2
TGTGCCAGCAGCTTAGTGACTAGCTACACAGATACGCAGTATTTT
CASSLVTSYTDTQYF
>TRBD1|TRBJ1-1|.|TRBV5-1
TGCGCCAGCAGCTTGATGGGACAGGGAGACACTGAAGCTTTCTTT
CASSLMGQGDTEAFF
>.|TRBJ1-2|.|TRBV7-8
TGTGCCAGCAGCCCGATAGGGGGTGGCTACACCTTC
CASSPIGGGYTF
>.|TRBJ1-2|.|TRBV19
TGTGCCAGTAGTCCTACAGTTTACTATGGCTACACCTTC
CASSPTVYYGYTF
>TRBD1|TRBJ2-2|.|TRBV24-1
TGTGCCACCAGCGGGACAGGGAACACCGGGGAGCTGTTTTTT
CATSGTGNTGELFF
>TRBD2|TRBJ2-1|.|TRBV20-1
TGCAGTGCTAGTTCGGGGGGGAGCTCCTACAATGAGCAGTTCTTC
CSASSGGSSYNEQFF
>.|TRBJ1-2|.|TRBV27
TGTGCCAGCAGTTCTCGAGGGACTGCGGACTATGGCTACACCTTC
CASSSRGTADYGYTF
>.|TRBJ2-7|.|TRBV20-1
TGCAGTGCTAGTTTGGCGGCCAGCCCCGAGCAGTACTTC
CSASLAASPEQYF
>TRBD1|TRBJ2-6|.|TRBV15
TGTGCCACCAGCAGAGAAGGGACAGGGGCTGGGGCCAACGTCCTGACTTTC
CATSREGTGAGANVLTF
>.|TRBJ2-2|once|TRBV29-1
TGCAGCGTCCCCTGGGGGGGGGCCGACACCGGGGAGCTGTTTTTT
CSVPWGGADTGELFF
>TRBD1|TRBJ1-2|.|TRBV19
TGTGCCAGTAGTGGGCCTACAAGAGACAGGGAGTATGGCTACACCTTC
CASSGPTRDREYGYTF
>TRBD1|TRBJ2-3|.|TRBV5-4
TGTGCCAGCAGCTCGATAACAGGGGACGATACGCAGTATTTT
CASSSITGDDTQYF
>TRBD2|TRBJ2-1|.|TRBV11-2
TGTGCCAGCAGCTTGGCCCGGATAGCGGGGGGCCGGTCCCCCCATGAGCAGTTCTTC
CASSLARIAGGRSPHEQFF
>TRBD1|TRBJ1-1|few|TRBV19
TGTGCCAGTAGTCCTGGAACCGGACAGGGAGGCACTGAAGCTTTCTTT
CASSPGTGQGGTEAFF
>.|TRBJ1-5|.|TRBV15
TGTGCCACCAGCAGAGGAGAGTTTAGCAATCAGCCCCAGCATTTT
CATSRGEFSNQPQHF
>.|TRBJ2-7|.|TRBV13
TGTGCCAGCAGCTTAGGGGACCAGGGCCGCTCCTACGAGCAGTACTTC
CASSLGDQGRSYEQYF
>.|TRBJ1-5|.|TRBV3-1/TRBV3-2
TGTGCCAGCAGCCAAGACAGGAGGCTGCCCCAGCATTTT
CASSQDRRLPQHF
>TRBD1|TRBJ2-1|few|TRBV28
TGTGCCAGCAGCTACGGACAGGGTGTCCACAATGAGCAGTTCTTC
CASSYGQGVHNEQFF
>TRBD1|TRBJ2-7|.|TRBV18
TGTGCCAGCTCACCACGACAGGGCCCCTACGAGCAGTACTTC
CASSPRQGPYEQYF
>TRBD1|TRBJ2-5|.|TRBV11-2
TGTGCCAGCAGCTTATCGGGACAGGGGCCCCAAGAGACCCAGTACTTC
CASSLSGQGPQETQYF
>.|TRBJ1-4|.|TRBV5-4
TGTGCCAGCAGTATACAGGGAAATGAAAAACTGTTTTTT
CASSIQGNEKLFF
>TRBD2|TRBJ2-2|.|TRBV5-1
TGCGCCAGCAGCCTCCGACTAGCGGGGGGCCGAAACACCGGGGAGCTGTTTTTT
CASSLRLAGGRNTGELFF
>.|TRBJ1-1|.|TRBV2
TGTGCCAGCAGCGTCAGGGCCCTGAACACTGAAGCTTTCTTT
CASSVRALNTEAFF
>.|TRBJ1-3|.|TRBV20-1
TGCAGTGCTAGTACTCAAGTCTACTCTGGAAACACCATATATTTT
CSASTQVYSGNTIYF
>.|TRBJ2-2|once|TRBV5-6
TGTGCCAGCAGCCCCAAGGGGCAATACGCGAACACCGGGGAGCTGTTTTTT
CASSPKGQYANTGELFF
>TRBD1|TRBJ1-1|many|TRBV27
TGTGCCAGCACCCCCTCGCGCCGGGACAGGGACACTGAAGCTTTCTTT
CASTPSRRDRDTEAFF
>.|TRBJ1-5|once|TRBV4-1
TGCGCCAGCAGCCAAGATCCGAGCAGGGTAATTCAGGATCAGCCCCAGCATTTT
CASSQDPSRVIQDQPQHF